The clone carrying this T cell receptor beta chain was counted many times. Its specificity is not known. TCRdb re-called the 5' RACE reads with MiXCR, one entry per CDR3 protein. The sample consists of 400,000 to 500,000 distinct CDR3 sequences, approximately 17% of them appearing once. The J segment lost 5 bases and the V segment lost 0 bases, leaving 14 bases of the junction unmatched. Germline CDR1 reads LGHNA; CDR2 reads YNFKEQ. The CDR3 contains 19 residues. This entry belongs to a study of identical twins. Study results and limitations: Insertions were fewer in abundant cord blood beta clonotypes, whereas memory repertoires showed none of this pattern. Twin pairs' shared out-of-frame alpha sequences were enriched in low generation probability. In beta out-of-frame sequences, the excess sharing between twins was weaker.

This receptor was obtained from a man between 45 and 60 years old in good health. The chain couples TRBV4-2 to TRBJ2-1; 9 bases agree with TRBD2. The sample comprised naive T cells sorted from blood. The CDR3 bases are TGTGCCAGCAGCCAAGATCGGACGTTCGTAGCGGGGGAGGACAATGAGCAGTTCTTC. Translating gives CASSQDRTFVAGEDNEQFF.